The present T cell receptor (beta chain) was sequenced within a study of T cells in Graves' hyperthyroidism and ophthalmopathy. This CDR3 has 14 amino acids. The V end was cut by 5 bases, the J end by 3 bases, with 13 bases between. Germline CDR1 is SNHLY and CDR2 is FYNNEI. This clonotype has more than one count but fewer than ten. The TCR beta CDR3 regions underwent amplification using RNA transcripts as the source. First-round RT-PCR of the TCR CDR3 relied on the HTBI primer set. TCRdb re-called the multiplex PCR reads through MiXCR, storing one row per CDR3 protein. Among hundreds of thousands of distinct CDR3 sequences listed, roughly 50% were seen once.

V usage is TRBV2 and J usage is TRBJ1-1, with D uncertain. Specimen: peripheral blood or thyroid tissue (not recorded which). The receptor was isolated from a woman in her late teens or twenties with Graves' hyperthyroidism. DNA for the CDR3: TGTGCCAGCAGTCAAGAGATCTGGGACACTGAAGCTTTCTTT. It yields the protein CASSQEIWDTEAFF.